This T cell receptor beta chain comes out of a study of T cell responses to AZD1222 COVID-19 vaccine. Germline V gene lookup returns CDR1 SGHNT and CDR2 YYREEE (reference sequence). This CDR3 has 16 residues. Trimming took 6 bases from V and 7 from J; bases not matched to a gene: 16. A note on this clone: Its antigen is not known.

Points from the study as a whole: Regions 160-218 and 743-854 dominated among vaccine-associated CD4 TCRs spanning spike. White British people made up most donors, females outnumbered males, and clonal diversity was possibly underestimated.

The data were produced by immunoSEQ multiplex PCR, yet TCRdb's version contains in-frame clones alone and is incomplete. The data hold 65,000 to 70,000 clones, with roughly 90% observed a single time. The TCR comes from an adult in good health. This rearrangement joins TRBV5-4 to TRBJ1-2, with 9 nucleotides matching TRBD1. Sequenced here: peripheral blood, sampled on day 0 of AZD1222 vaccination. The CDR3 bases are TGTGCCAGCAACCAGTGGGGGGGACAGGGTATGGGTGGCTACACCTTC. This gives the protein CASNQWGGQGMGGYTF. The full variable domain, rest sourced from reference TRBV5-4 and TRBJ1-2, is ETGVTQSPTHLIKTRGQQVTLRCSSQSGHNTVSWYQQALGQGPQFIFQYYREEENGRGNFPPRFSGLQFPNYSSELNVNALELDDSALYLCASNQWGGQGMGGYTFGSGTRLTVV.